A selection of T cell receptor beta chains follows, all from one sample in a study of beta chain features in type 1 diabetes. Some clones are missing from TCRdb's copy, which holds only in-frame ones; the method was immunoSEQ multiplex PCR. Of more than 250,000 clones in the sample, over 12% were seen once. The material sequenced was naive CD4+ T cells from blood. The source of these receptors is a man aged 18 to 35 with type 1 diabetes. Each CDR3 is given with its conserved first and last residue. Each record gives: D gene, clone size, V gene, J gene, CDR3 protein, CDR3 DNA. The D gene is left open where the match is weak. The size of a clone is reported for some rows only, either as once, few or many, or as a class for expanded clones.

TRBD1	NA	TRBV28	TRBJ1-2	CASSFSLTGVFNYGYTF	TGTGCCAGCAGTTTCTCGTTGACAGGGGTTTTTAACTATGGCTACACCTTC
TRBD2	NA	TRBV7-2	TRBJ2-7	CASSLALRTSSYEQYF	TGTGCCAGCAGCTTAGCGCTTCGGACTAGCTCCTACGAGCAGTACTTC
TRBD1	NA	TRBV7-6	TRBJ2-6	CASSRQGDGANVLTF	TGTGCCAGCAGCCGACAGGGAGATGGGGCCAACGTCCTGACTTTC
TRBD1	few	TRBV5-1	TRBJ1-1	CASSSDRGWGEAFF	TGCGCCAGCAGCTCTGACAGGGGGTGGGGTGAAGCTTTCTTT
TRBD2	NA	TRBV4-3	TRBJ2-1	CASSQDQIAGGYNEQFF	TGCGCCAGCAGCCAAGATCAGATAGCGGGGGGTTACAATGAGCAGTTCTTC
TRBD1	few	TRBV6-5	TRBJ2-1	CASRRSERDREFF	TGTGCCAGCAGAAGATCCGAGCGGGACAGGGAGTTCTTC
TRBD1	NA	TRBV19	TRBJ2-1	CASNPPDRGQFF	TGTGCCAGTAACCCGCCTGACAGGGGGCAGTTCTTC
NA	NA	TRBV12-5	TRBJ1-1	CASGLESNSEAFF	TGTGCTAGTGGTTTGGAGAGTAACTCTGAAGCTTTCTTT
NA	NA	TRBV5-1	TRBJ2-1	CASSLEELYNEQFF	TGCGCCAGCAGCTTGGAGGAGCTCTACAATGAGCAGTTCTTC
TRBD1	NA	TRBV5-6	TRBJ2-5	CASSPPVGTEQETQYF	TGTGCCAGCAGCCCTCCGGTGGGGACAGAGCAAGAGACCCAGTACTTC
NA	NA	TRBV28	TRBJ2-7	CASSLRDWSSYEQYF	TGTGCCAGCAGTTTGCGGGACTGGAGCTCCTACGAGCAGTACTTC
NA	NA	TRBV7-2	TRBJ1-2	CASSLGQPDYGYTF	TGTGCCAGCAGCTTAGGACAGCCAGACTATGGCTACACCTTC
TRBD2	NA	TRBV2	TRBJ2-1	CASSGSGRKHNEQFF	TGTGCCAGCAGTGGCAGCGGGAGGAAGCACAATGAGCAGTTCTTC
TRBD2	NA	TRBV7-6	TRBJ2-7	CASSPRTSGGAYEQYF	TGTGCCAGCAGCCCCCGGACTAGCGGGGGGGCCTACGAGCAGTACTTC
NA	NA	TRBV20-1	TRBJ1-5	CSASEYQPQHF	TGCAGTGCTAGCGAGTATCAGCCCCAGCATTTT
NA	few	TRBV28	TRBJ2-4	CASSLNRLLAKNIQYF	TGTGCCAGCAGTTTAAACAGGCTTTTAGCCAAAAACATTCAGTACTTC
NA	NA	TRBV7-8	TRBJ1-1	CASSLSLGRGTEAFF	TGTGCCAGCAGCTTATCGCTGGGGAGGGGCACTGAAGCTTTCTTT